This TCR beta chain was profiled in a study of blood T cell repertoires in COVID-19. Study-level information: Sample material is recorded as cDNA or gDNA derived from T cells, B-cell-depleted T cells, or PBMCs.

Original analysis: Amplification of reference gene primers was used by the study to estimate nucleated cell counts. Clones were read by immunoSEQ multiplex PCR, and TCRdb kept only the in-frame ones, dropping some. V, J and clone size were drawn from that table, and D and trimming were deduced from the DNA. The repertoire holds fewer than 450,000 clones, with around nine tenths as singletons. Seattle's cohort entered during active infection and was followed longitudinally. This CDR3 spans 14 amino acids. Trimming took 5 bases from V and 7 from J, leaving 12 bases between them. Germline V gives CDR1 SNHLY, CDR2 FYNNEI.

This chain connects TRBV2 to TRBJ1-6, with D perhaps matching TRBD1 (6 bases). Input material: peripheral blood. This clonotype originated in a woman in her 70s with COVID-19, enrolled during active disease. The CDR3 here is CASSQGTPNSPLHF. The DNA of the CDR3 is TGTGCCAGCAGTCAGGGGACGCCGAATTCACCCCTCCACTTT.